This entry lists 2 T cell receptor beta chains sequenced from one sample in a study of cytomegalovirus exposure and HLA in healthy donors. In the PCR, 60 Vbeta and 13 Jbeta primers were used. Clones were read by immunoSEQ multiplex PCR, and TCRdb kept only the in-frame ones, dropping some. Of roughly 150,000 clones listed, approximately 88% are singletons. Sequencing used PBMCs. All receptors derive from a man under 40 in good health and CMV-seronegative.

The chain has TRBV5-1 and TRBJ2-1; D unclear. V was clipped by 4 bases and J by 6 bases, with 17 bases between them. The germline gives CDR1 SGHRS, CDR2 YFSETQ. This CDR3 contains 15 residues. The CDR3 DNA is TGCGCCAGCAGCCCAGGTACCACGGCTGGCAATGAGCAGTTCTTC. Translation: CASSPGTTAGNEQFF.

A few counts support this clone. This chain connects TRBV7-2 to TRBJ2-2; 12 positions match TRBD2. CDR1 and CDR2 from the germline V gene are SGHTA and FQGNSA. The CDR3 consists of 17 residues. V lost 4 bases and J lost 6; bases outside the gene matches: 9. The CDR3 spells CASSSRTSGKSAGELFF. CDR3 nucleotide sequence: TGTGCCAGCAGCTCCCGGACTAGCGGGAAGTCGGCCGGGGAGCTGTTTTTT.